These 17 T cell receptor beta chains came from one sample sequenced in a study of T cell responses to AZD1222 COVID-19 vaccine. The assay was immunoSEQ multiplex PCR, and TCRdb's table has in-frame clones only and misses some. There are about 75,000 clones in the sample; roughly 84% occur only once, and less than 20% lies in the top ten. Source: peripheral blood, taken 28 days after the second AZD1222 dose. These receptors were obtained from an adult who received the AZD1222 COVID-19 vaccine.

The chain links TRBV7-7 to TRBJ2-2; TRBD1 matches at 7 bases. Germline V gene sequence: CDR1 SSHAT, CDR2 FNYEAQ (reference sequence). Trimming cost V 2 bases and J 4 bases; bases outside gene matches: 7. This CDR3 is built from 16 residues. The CDR3 nucleotides are TGTGCCAGCAGCTTACTCGGGACAGACATCACCGGGGAGCTGTTTTTT. Protein sequence: CASSLLGTDITGELFF.

The chain is built from TRBV28 and TRBJ2-1, with TRBD1 matching over 7 bases. This CDR3 region has 16 residues. J was trimmed by 2 bases and V by 4 bases; bases with no gene match: 8. Per germline, CDR1 MDHEN and CDR2 SYDVKM. CDR3 in amino acids: CASSWVTGYPYNEQFF. In DNA, the CDR3 is TGTGCCAGCAGTTGGGTGACAGGGTACCCCTACAATGAGCAGTTCTTC.

This clone was seen once. The chain is built from TRBV7-2 and TRBJ1-2; 7 bases fit TRBD1. Germline V gene lookup returns CDR1 SGHTA and CDR2 FQGNSA. The junction had 5 bases not matched to a gene; V was cut back by 1 base and J by 0 bases. The CDR3 consists of 16 residues. CDR3 sequence (DNA): TGTGCCAGCAGCTTAGTAGGGGGCGGAACTAACTATGGCTACACCTTC. It translates to CASSLVGGGTNYGYTF.

The chain couples TRBV7-9 to TRBJ2-7; maybe TRBD2 (5 bases). Germline CDR1 is SEHNR and CDR2 is FQNEAQ (reference sequence). The V and J ends lost 3 bases and 0 bases respectively, with 9 bases between them. The CDR3 contains 14 residues. DNA of the CDR3: TGTGCCAGCAGCTTTCTCGGGAACTCCTACGAGCAGTACTTC. This encodes CASSFLGNSYEQYF.

To note about this clone: Other DNA sequences of this sample code for an identical CDR3. This chain links TRBV5-5 with TRBJ1-2; D unclear. There are 13 residues in the CDR3. Germline V gene sequence: CDR1 SGHKS, CDR2 YYEKEE (reference sequence). With 1 base removed from V and 4 bases from J, the gap between germline ends came to 8 bases. CDR3 in DNA: TGTGCCAGCAGCTTGCCGAGCCTCTATGGCTACACCTTC. Protein sequence: CASSLPSLYGYTF.

The CDR3: CASSPDIGEQYF. In DNA form, the CDR3 reads TGTGCCAGCTCACCCGACATTGGCGAGCAGTACTTC. The rearrangement links TRBV18 to TRBJ2-7; D is unclear. V shed 3 bases and J shed 6 bases, with 9 bases lying between them. Per germline, CDR1 KGHSH and CDR2 LQKENI. The CDR3 totals 12 residues.

This chain links TRBV18 with TRBJ1-4; 8 bases match TRBD1. Germline trimming cut 5 bases from V and 0 bases from J; bases unmatched to any gene: 2. The CDR3 contains 15 residues. Germline CDR1 reads KGHSH; CDR2 reads LQKENI. DNA for the CDR3: TGTGCCAGCTCAAAACAGGGGGCAACTAATGAAAAACTGTTTTTT. Protein product: CASSKQGATNEKLFF.

This clone was counted once. The rearrangement joins TRBV28 to TRBJ2-2; a possible D gene is TRBD1 (5 bases). Germline V gene sequence: CDR1 MDHEN, CDR2 SYDVKM. The V end lost 6 bases, the J end lost 1 base, and 12 bases lay between the germline ends. The CDR3 is made up of 15 amino acids. The CDR3 bases are TGTGCCAGCAGGTCCTGGGGCCGGAACACCGGGGAGCTGTTTTTT. Translating it yields CASRSWGRNTGELFF.

The gene calls are TRBV19 and TRBJ1-1; D uncertain. The CDR3 spans 15 residues. The V end lost 3 bases, the J end lost 5 bases, and 16 bases lay between the germline ends. In germline, CDR1 is LNHDA, CDR2 SQIVND (reference sequence). The CDR3 is CASSITSEVETEAFF. The CDR3 DNA is TGTGCCAGTAGTATTACGTCGGAGGTCGAAACTGAAGCTTTCTTT.

The V and J genes are TRBV21-1 and TRBJ1-2; the table calls TRBD1, which could not be checked here. TRBV21-1 is listed as a pseudogene. This CDR3 is built from 9 residues. CDR3 sequence reads: CASSRPDRF. DNA of the CDR3: TGTGCCAGCAGCAGACCGGACAGGTTC.

The chain couples TRBV3-1 (or the pseudogene TRBV3-2) to TRBJ1-1; TRBD1 is a possible D gene (6 bases). The V gene lost 0 bases and the J gene lost 8 bases, with 7 bases spanning the gap. This CDR3 is 12 amino acids long. CDR1 is LGHDT, CDR2 YNNKEL, per germline (reference sequence). This CDR3 reads CASSQDGQEAFF. The CDR3, as DNA: TGTGCCAGCAGCCAAGACGGACAGGAAGCTTTCTTT.

The rearrangement links TRBV6-2 or TRBV6-3 to TRBJ1-2; a possible D gene is TRBD1 (6 bases). The CDR3 totals 13 residues. From germline, CDR1 is MNHEY and CDR2 SVGEGT. The ends were cut back, 4 bases at V and 7 bases at J, with 13 bases in the middle. DNA for the CDR3: TGTGCCAGCAGTTCCCGGGGGGCGAGTGGCTACACCTTC. This gives the protein CASSSRGASGYTF.

CDR3 loop: CASSPSGNSNQPQHF. The CDR3 nucleotides read TGCGCCAGCAGCCCCTCCGGAAATAGCAATCAGCCCCAGCATTTT. This chain connects TRBV5-1 to TRBJ1-5, with unresolved D. The CDR3 totals 15 residues. Trimming removed 4 bases at V and 0 bases at J, with 11 bases between. Germline-derived CDR1 and CDR2 are SGHRS and YFSETQ.

DNA of the CDR3: TGTGCCAGCACCCCTACCTGGGGGCGCGCTGAAGCTTTCTTT. It translates to CASTPTWGRAEAFF. The rearrangement links TRBV28 to TRBJ1-1, with D possibly matching TRBD1 (6 bases). The CDR3 sequence is 14 residues long. V shed 7 bases and J shed 6 bases, with 18 bases lying between them. In germline, CDR1 is MDHEN, CDR2 SYDVKM.

The gene calls are TRBV9 and TRBJ1-3, with unresolved D. CDR1 SGDLS and CDR2 YYNGEE come from the germline V gene. The CDR3 totals 17 residues. V gave up 1 base and J gave up 2 bases, with 16 bases separating them. CDR3: CASSVTPQSMAGNTIYF. The CDR3, as DNA: TGTGCCAGCAGCGTAACACCCCAAAGTATGGCTGGAAACACCATATATTTT.

In this sample, this clone turned up once. The V call is TRBV27, the J call TRBJ2-2, with 7 bases identical to TRBD2. The CDR3 runs to 15 residues. Trimming cost V 3 bases and J 4 bases; bases outside gene matches: 5. Germline V gene sequence: CDR1 MNHEY, CDR2 SMNVEV (reference sequence). CDR3 in DNA: TGTGCCAGCAGTTTTGGGGGGGGACTCACCGGGGAGCTGTTTTTT. As protein: CASSFGGGLTGELFF.

This clone was seen once. The chain employs TRBV7-9 and TRBJ1-4; perhaps TRBD1 as D (6 bases). Per the germline V gene, CDR1 is SEHNR and CDR2 is FQNEAQ (reference sequence). The V end lost 4 bases, the J end lost 8 bases, and 11 bases lay between the germline ends. The CDR3 runs 13 residues. The CDR3: CASSSRGSEKLFF. Here the CDR3 DNA reads TGTGCCAGCAGCTCCAGGGGTTCCGAAAAACTGTTTTTT.